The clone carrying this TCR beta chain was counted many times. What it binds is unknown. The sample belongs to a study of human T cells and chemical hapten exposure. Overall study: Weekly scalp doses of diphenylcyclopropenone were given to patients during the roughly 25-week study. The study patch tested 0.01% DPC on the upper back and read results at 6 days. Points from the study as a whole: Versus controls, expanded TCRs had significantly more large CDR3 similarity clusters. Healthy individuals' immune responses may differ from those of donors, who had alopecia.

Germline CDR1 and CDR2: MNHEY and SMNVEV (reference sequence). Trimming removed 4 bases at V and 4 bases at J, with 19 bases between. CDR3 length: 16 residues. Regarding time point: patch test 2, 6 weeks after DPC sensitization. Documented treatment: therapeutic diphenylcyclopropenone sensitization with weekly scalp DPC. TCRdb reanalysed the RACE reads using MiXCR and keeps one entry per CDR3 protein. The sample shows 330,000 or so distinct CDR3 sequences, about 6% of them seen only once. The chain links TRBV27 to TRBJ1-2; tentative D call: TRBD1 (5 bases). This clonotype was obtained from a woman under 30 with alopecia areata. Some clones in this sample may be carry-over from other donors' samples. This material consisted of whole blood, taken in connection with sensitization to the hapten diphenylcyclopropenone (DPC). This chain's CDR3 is CASSSRGAWGLYGYTF. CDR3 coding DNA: TGTGCCAGCAGTTCCCGAGGGGCGTGGGGCCTCTATGGCTACACCTTC.